Following are 4 T cell receptor beta chains from one sample sequenced in a study of T-cell memory formation after mild COVID-19. TCRdb reprocessed the 5' RACE reads with MiXCR, giving one entry per CDR3 protein. The sample lists around 300,000 distinct CDR3 sequences, 15% to 20% occurring once. The sample consisted of PBMCs or a T cell subset sorted from them (not recorded which). Receptors originate from a man younger than 30 who had mild COVID-19 (a few samples of this study predate the infection). Cell type and time point are not known.

The genes are TRBV29-1 and TRBJ2-7, with D maybe TRBD2 (5 bases). Trimming took off 4 bases at V and 5 bases at J, with 12 bases between the two ends. Germline assignment: CDR1 SQVTM and CDR2 ANQGSEA. The CDR3 contains 12 residues. CDR3 residues: CSVGKNSDEQYF. The DNA of the CDR3 is TGCAGCGTTGGAAAGAATAGCGACGAGCAGTACTTC.

This clonotype showed up just a few times. The chain combines TRBV2 with TRBJ1-5; D not resolved. The CDR3 runs 12 residues. Germline V CDR1 and CDR2: SNHLY, FYNNEI. Trimming removed 4 bases at V and 3 bases at J, with 4 bases between. The CDR3 coding sequence is TGTGCCAGCAGTGGAGACAATCAGCCCCAGCATTTT. Encoded protein: CASSGDNQPQHF.

The chain employs TRBV5-4 and TRBJ2-4, with D maybe TRBD2 (6 bases). This CDR3 has 15 residues. V lost 3 bases and J lost 2, with 12 bases in between. Germline V gene lookup returns CDR1 SGHNT and CDR2 YYREEE (reference sequence). The CDR3 sequence: CASSSGVGPKNIQYF. As DNA, the CDR3 is TGTGCCAGCAGCTCGGGGGTAGGGCCCAAAAACATTCAGTACTTC.

This clonotype was recorded many times. The V call is TRBV6-2 or TRBV6-3, the J call TRBJ2-1; D possibly corresponds to TRBD1 (6 bases). Germline CDR1 MNHEY, CDR2 SVGEGT. The CDR3 covers 12 residues. V was pared by 1 base and J by 10 bases, with 8 bases between. CDR3 sequence (DNA): TGTGCCAGCAGTTACTGGACAGACGAGCAGTTCTTC. Translated, it gives CASSYWTDEQFF.